This is a list of T cell receptor beta chains from one sample in a study of OX40 agonist ivuxolimab in advanced cancers. Sequencing was performed with immunoSEQ multiplex PCR; in TCRdb, only in-frame clones are kept and a portion is missing. The data contain 55,000 to 75,000 clones, over 90% of them singletons. Specimen: CD4+ or CD8+ T cells sorted from blood, collected in a trial of the OX40 agonist ivuxolimab. The source of these receptors is an adult with an advanced solid tumor such as melanoma, head and neck, liver or kidney cancer. CDR3s include the opening cysteine and the closing phenylalanine or tryptophan. A D gene is named only where the DNA matches it firmly. Some rows mark clone size as missing; the rest say once, few, many or name a class of expanded clone.

D: TRBD2
size: .
V: TRBV19
J: TRBJ2-7
length: 14
DNA: TGTGCCACCAGTCGGGCTAGCGGGGGGTACGAGCAGTACTTC
CDR3: CATSRASGGYEQYF

D: .
size: .
V: TRBV9
J: TRBJ1-1
length: 13
DNA: TGTGCCAGCAGCGGCCCCGGTCGTACTGAAGCTTTCTTT
CDR3: CASSGPGRTEAFF

D: TRBD1
size: .
V: TRBV27
J: TRBJ1-2
length: 15
DNA: TGTGCCAGCAGTCCCCGCGGCAGGGGGGACTATGGCTACACCTTC
CDR3: CASSPRGRGDYGYTF

D: TRBD1
size: .
V: TRBV27
J: TRBJ2-5
length: 16
DNA: TGTGCCAGCAGTGTAACAGGGGGCTGGAGAGGAGAGACCCAGTACTTC
CDR3: CASSVTGGWRGETQYF

D: .
size: .
V: TRBV7-6
J: TRBJ1-5
length: 16
DNA: TGTGCCAGCAGCGGAGCTGCAGGCCGGAGGGATCAGCCCCAGCATTTT
CDR3: CASSGAAGRRDQPQHF

D: .
size: .
V: TRBV28
J: TRBJ1-1
length: 13
DNA: TGTGCCAGCAGGGGGGCAGGGTCCACTGAAGCTTTCTTT
CDR3: CASRGAGSTEAFF

D: .
size: .
V: TRBV9
J: TRBJ2-1
length: 14
DNA: TGTGCCAGCAGCGTAGATTTGGGCCTAAATGAGCAGTTCTTC
CDR3: CASSVDLGLNEQFF

D: .
size: .
V: TRBV11-2
J: TRBJ2-3
length: 16
DNA: TGTGCCAGCAGCTTACAGAGCAGCCCCTCCACAGATACGCAGTATTTT
CDR3: CASSLQSSPSTDTQYF

D: .
size: .
V: TRBV19
J: TRBJ2-7
length: 14
DNA: TGTGCCAGTAGTATAGAAGGCGCTTCCTACGAGCAGTACTTC
CDR3: CASSIEGASYEQYF

D: .
size: .
V: TRBV28
J: TRBJ2-6
length: 14
DNA: TGTGCCAGCAGTTTAAGCTCTGGGGCCAACGTCCTGACTTTC
CDR3: CASSLSSGANVLTF

D: TRBD2
size: medium-sized
V: TRBV5-1
J: TRBJ2-7
length: 15
DNA: TGCGCCAGCAGCTCGTCAGGACTAGCGGGACACGAGCAGTACTTC
CDR3: CASSSSGLAGHEQYF

D: .
size: .
V: TRBV25-1
J: TRBJ2-3
length: 14
DNA: TGTGCCAGCAGTGAAATCCGAGTGACAGATACGCAGTATTTT
CDR3: CASSEIRVTDTQYF

D: TRBD1
size: .
V: TRBV7-8
J: TRBJ1-4
length: 16
DNA: TGTGCCAGCAGCCCGGACCCCGGGACAGTGACCGAAAAACTGTTTTTT
CDR3: CASSPDPGTVTEKLFF

D: .
size: once
V: TRBV11-3
J: TRBJ2-7
length: 14
DNA: TGTGCCAGCAGCCCTTCGGACAGTTTTTACGAGCAGTACTTC
CDR3: CASSPSDSFYEQYF

D: TRBD2
size: .
V: TRBV28
J: TRBJ2-1
length: 13
DNA: TGTGCCAGCAGTCCTAGCGGGAGTTATGAGCAGTTCTTC
CDR3: CASSPSGSYEQFF

D: TRBD1
size: once
V: TRBV5-1
J: TRBJ1-2
length: 16
DNA: TGCGCCAGCAGCCTGAAGACAGGGGGCGATGCTTATGGCTACACCTTC
CDR3: CASSLKTGGDAYGYTF

D: TRBD2
size: .
V: TRBV7-8
J: TRBJ2-7
length: 15
DNA: TGTGCCAGCAGCTCCCTAGCGGGGAGGAACCACGAGCAGTACTTC
CDR3: CASSSLAGRNHEQYF

D: .
size: .
V: TRBV7-9
J: TRBJ2-1
length: 14
DNA: TGTGCCAGCAGCCCCTTTGACAGTTTTAATGAGCAGTTCTTC
CDR3: CASSPFDSFNEQFF

D: .
size: .
V: TRBV4-1
J: TRBJ2-5
length: 17
DNA: TGCGCCAGCAGCCAAGATCCTCTCTACGGGAGAGAAGAGACCCAGTACTTC
CDR3: CASSQDPLYGREETQYF

D: TRBD1
size: .
V: TRBV29-1
J: TRBJ2-2
length: 15
DNA: TGCAGCGTTCCGACAGGGGGCTCTTTCGCCGGGGAGCTGTTTTTT
CDR3: CSVPTGGSFAGELFF

D: .
size: .
V: TRBV28
J: TRBJ1-1
length: 14
DNA: TGTGCCAGCAGTTTTGGGTCTTGGACGACTGAAGCTTTCTTT
CDR3: CASSFGSWTTEAFF

D: .
size: .
V: TRBV6-5
J: TRBJ1-2
length: 13
DNA: TGTGCCAGCAGCTCCGTTCCTAACTATGGCTACACCTTC
CDR3: CASSSVPNYGYTF

D: TRBD2
size: few
V: TRBV9
J: TRBJ2-7
length: 15
DNA: TGTGCCAGCAGCGTAAGTAGCGGGCACTACTACGAGCAGTACTTC
CDR3: CASSVSSGHYYEQYF

D: .
size: once
V: TRBV6-4
J: TRBJ2-7
length: 16
DNA: TGTGCCAGCAGCCTGAGGGACGGGACGGATTTCTACGAGCAGTACTTC
CDR3: CASSLRDGTDFYEQYF

D: TRBD2
size: .
V: TRBV28
J: TRBJ2-1
length: 11
DNA: TGTGCCACGAGCGGGAGCAATGAGCAGTTCTTC
CDR3: CATSGSNEQFF

D: TRBD2
size: once
V: TRBV27
J: TRBJ2-7
length: 16
DNA: TGTGCCAGCAGTTTATCATCTAGCGGGCACTCCTACGAGCAGTACTTC
CDR3: CASSLSSSGHSYEQYF

D: .
size: .
V: TRBV6-5
J: TRBJ2-5
length: 13
DNA: TGTGCCAGCAGTTCCGAGGGAGAAGAGACCCAGTACTTC
CDR3: CASSSEGEETQYF

D: .
size: .
V: TRBV19
J: TRBJ1-4
length: 13
DNA: TGTGCCAGTAGTCCCCTAACGAATGAAAAACTGTTTTTT
CDR3: CASSPLTNEKLFF

D: .
size: once
V: TRBV6-5
J: TRBJ2-7
length: 15
DNA: TGTGCCAGCAGTTACTCGGGCTCTCTTTCCTACGAGCAGTACTTC
CDR3: CASSYSGSLSYEQYF

D: TRBD2
size: few
V: TRBV19
J: TRBJ2-3
length: 16
DNA: TGTGCCAGTAGTATTTACCAGGGACTAGCGGAGGATACGCAGTATTTT
CDR3: CASSIYQGLAEDTQYF

D: .
size: .
V: TRBV27
J: TRBJ2-2
length: 18
DNA: TGTGCCACCTTCAGGGGCCGATACGGATCGCCGAACACCGGGGAGCTGTTTTTT
CDR3: CATFRGRYGSPNTGELFF

D: TRBD1
size: .
V: TRBV7-9
J: TRBJ2-7
length: 12
DNA: TGTGCCAGCAGGAGGGGGCAGAACGAGCAGTACTTC
CDR3: CASRRGQNEQYF

D: TRBD1
size: .
V: TRBV5-1
J: TRBJ2-7
length: 14
DNA: TGCGCCAGCAGCTACGGGACAGGGGACTACGAGCAGTACTTC
CDR3: CASSYGTGDYEQYF

D: TRBD1
size: .
V: TRBV18
J: TRBJ2-7
length: 18
DNA: TGTGCCAGCTCACCAGGAGACAGGGGGCCCCGACCGGCCCACGAGCAGTACTTC
CDR3: CASSPGDRGPRPAHEQYF

D: TRBD2
size: .
V: TRBV2
J: TRBJ2-7
length: 14
DNA: TGTGCCAGCATTCGACTCGGGAGGGCCTACGAGCAGTACTTC
CDR3: CASIRLGRAYEQYF

D: TRBD1
size: .
V: TRBV11-2
J: TRBJ1-1
length: 15
DNA: TGTGCCAGCAGCTTTGGACAGGGGAGATACACTGAAGCTTTCTTT
CDR3: CASSFGQGRYTEAFF

D: .
size: .
V: TRBV7-9
J: TRBJ1-5
length: 13
DNA: TGTGCCAGCAGCTTAGCCCGATTGGGACCCCAGCATTTT
CDR3: CASSLARLGPQHF

D: TRBD2
size: .
V: TRBV28
J: TRBJ2-3
length: 16
DNA: TGTGCCAGCAGTCCCACCCAGCGGGGGGACACAGATACGCAGTATTTT
CDR3: CASSPTQRGDTDTQYF

D: TRBD1
size: .
V: TRBV9
J: TRBJ1-2
length: 17
DNA: TGTGCCAGCAGCGCCAAGAGGGGGACAGGGTTTAACTATGGCTACACCTTC
CDR3: CASSAKRGTGFNYGYTF

D: .
size: .
V: TRBV4-2
J: TRBJ1-1
length: 14
DNA: TGTGCCAGCAGCCAAGAGGGGCAGGGGCCTGTGGCTTTCTTT
CDR3: CASSQEGQGPVAFF

D: TRBD1
size: once
V: TRBV6-5
J: TRBJ2-7
length: 15
DNA: TGTGCCAGCAGTTACTCGACAGGGGCCACCTACGAGCAGTACTTC
CDR3: CASSYSTGATYEQYF

D: .
size: .
V: TRBV10-2
J: TRBJ2-1
length: 14
DNA: TGCGCCAGCAGTGAGCTCGGGACCTACAATGAGCAGTTCTTC
CDR3: CASSELGTYNEQFF

D: TRBD1
size: once
V: TRBV5-5
J: TRBJ2-7
length: 14
DNA: TGTGCCAGCAGCCTGGCCGGGGACAGGGGGGACTCATACTTC
CDR3: CASSLAGDRGDSYF

D: .
size: .
V: TRBV9
J: TRBJ1-5
length: 14
DNA: TGTGCCAGCAGCTCCCGAGGGGACGGTCAGCCCCAGCATTTT
CDR3: CASSSRGDGQPQHF

D: .
size: .
V: TRBV28
J: TRBJ2-7
length: 14
DNA: TGTGCCAGCCGTTTAACCGGGAATTCCTACGAGCAGTACTTC
CDR3: CASRLTGNSYEQYF

D: TRBD1
size: .
V: TRBV28
J: TRBJ2-5
length: 15
DNA: TGTGCCAGCAGGCGGGACAGGTTGGGGGGTGAGACCCAGTACTTC
CDR3: CASRRDRLGGETQYF

D: .
size: once
V: TRBV7-3
J: TRBJ1-2
length: 13
DNA: TGTGCCATCAAATCATGGGATAACTATGGCTACACCTTC
CDR3: CAIKSWDNYGYTF

D: .
size: .
V: TRBV10-3
J: TRBJ2-3
length: 16
DNA: TGTGCCATCAGTCCAACCATGGGCTACCCCGGAGATACGCAGTATTTT
CDR3: CAISPTMGYPGDTQYF

D: .
size: .
V: TRBV2
J: TRBJ2-2
length: 15
DNA: TGTGCCAGCAGGTCTCTCATGGGGAACACCGGGGAGCTGTTTTTT
CDR3: CASRSLMGNTGELFF

D: .
size: .
V: TRBV6-1
J: TRBJ2-7
length: 13
DNA: TGTGCCAGCAGTGAGGGGGAGGAAAAGGAGCAGTACTTC
CDR3: CASSEGEEKEQYF

D: .
size: .
V: TRBV28
J: TRBJ2-2
length: 13
DNA: TGTGCCAGCAGTTTTAGTACAGCGGTGGAGCTGTTTTTT
CDR3: CASSFSTAVELFF

D: .
size: .
V: TRBV9
J: TRBJ1-1
length: 14
DNA: TGTGCCAGCAGCGTAGTCCTGGGGAACACTGAAGCTTTCTTT
CDR3: CASSVVLGNTEAFF

D: .
size: .
V: TRBV11-3
J: TRBJ1-2
length: 13
DNA: TGTGCCAGCAGCCCACAGGGTAACTATGGCTACACCTTC
CDR3: CASSPQGNYGYTF

D: .
size: .
V: TRBV28
J: TRBJ2-7
length: 13
DNA: TGTGCCAGCAGTTTTCGGCACTCCTACGAGCAGTACTTC
CDR3: CASSFRHSYEQYF

D: .
size: .
V: TRBV14
J: TRBJ2-2
length: 16
DNA: TGTGCCAGCAGCCAAGTTATTAGGTCGAACACCGGGGAGCTGTTTTTT
CDR3: CASSQVIRSNTGELFF

D: .
size: .
V: TRBV25-1
J: TRBJ2-1
length: 16
DNA: TGTGCCAGCAGTGATCCCCAGGGTAGCTCCTACAATGAGCAGTTCTTC
CDR3: CASSDPQGSSYNEQFF

D: .
size: .
V: TRBV4-1
J: TRBJ2-4
length: 14
DNA: TGCGCCAGCAGCCAAGGAGAATCCAAAAACATTCAGTACTTC
CDR3: CASSQGESKNIQYF